This note documents a single T cell receptor beta chain sequence. Its antigen is still unknown. Libraries were prepared by immunoSEQ multiplex PCR; TCRdb keeps only in-frame clonotypes and omits some of them. Of 340,000 or so clones listed, 93% are singletons. The data belong to a study of brain T cells in children with intractable seizures. Study outcomes and limitations: Clones missing pre-surgery may reflect undersampling of that blood sample.

Looked up from germline, CDR1 is LGHNA and CDR2 is YNFKEQ. The germline V and J ends were trimmed by 4 bases and 6 bases, with 15 bases remaining between them. CDR3 size: 14 residues. Time point indicated: blood from clinic visit 5 months post-surgery; TSC patient then seizure free. Surgery cases with the highest brain T cell transcript signatures were chosen for sequencing. Patients received at least one anti-epileptic drug before surgery. The chain uses TRBV4-2 and TRBJ1-1, with D maybe TRBD1 (6 bases). Source: peripheral blood, taken about 5 months after surgery. This sequence was found in a boy younger than two with tuberous sclerosis and intractable seizures. The CDR3 DNA follows: TGTGCCAGCAGCCTAGAAAGGGACACCTCTGAAGCTTTCTTT. Protein sequence: CASSLERDTSEAFF.